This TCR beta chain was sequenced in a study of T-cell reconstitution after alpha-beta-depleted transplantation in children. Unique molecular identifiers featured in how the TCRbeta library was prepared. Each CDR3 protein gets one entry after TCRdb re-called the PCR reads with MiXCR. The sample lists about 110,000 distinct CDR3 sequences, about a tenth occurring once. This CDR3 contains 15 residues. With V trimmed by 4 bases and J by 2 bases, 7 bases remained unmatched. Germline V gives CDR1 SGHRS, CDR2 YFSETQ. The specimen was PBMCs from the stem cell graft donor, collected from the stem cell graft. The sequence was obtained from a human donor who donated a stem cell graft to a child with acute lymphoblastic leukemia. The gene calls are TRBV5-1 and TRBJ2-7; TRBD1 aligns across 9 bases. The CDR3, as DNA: TGCGCCAGCAGCGGACCGGACAGGGGCACCTACGAGCAGTACTTC. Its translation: CASSGPDRGTYEQYF.